A single sample is the source of the 22 T cell receptor beta chains below, sequenced in a study of shared clonotypes between healthy human individuals. TCRdb's copy holds only in-frame clones and misses some; the assay was immunoSEQ multiplex PCR. The data show under 1,900,000 clones, approximately 98.5% seen once. Sequenced: naive CD4+ T cells sorted from blood. Noted subset: CD45RA+ positively selected. The receptors derive from a man aged 25-40 years in good health.

Comment on this clone: Distinct nucleotide sequences in the sample also encode this CDR3. V and J are TRBV29-1 and TRBJ2-2; unclear D gene. V was cut by 4 bases and J by 4 bases, with 7 bases left in between. This CDR3 has 12 residues. From germline, CDR1 is SQVTM and CDR2 ANQGSEA. For the CDR3, the DNA is TGCAGCGTTGGGGGTTCCACCGGGGAGCTGTTTTTT. Encoded protein: CSVGGSTGELFF.

This chain connects TRBV2 to TRBJ2-2; D remains ambiguous. Trimming took off 2 bases at V and 5 bases at J, with 6 bases between the two ends. The CDR3 totals 13 residues. Germline loops: CDR1 SNHLY, CDR2 FYNNEI. In DNA, the CDR3 is TGTGCCAGCAGTGAATTTCCAACCGGGGAGCTGTTTTTT. The encoded protein is CASSEFPTGELFF. The whole variable domain, filled in from reference TRBV2 and TRBJ2-2, reads EPEVTQTPSHQVTQMGQEVILRCVPISNHLYFYWYRQILGQKVEFLVSFYNNEISEKSEIFDDQFSVERPDGSNFTLKIRSTKLEDSAMYFCASSEFPTGELFFGEGSRLTVL.

CDR3 bases: TGCAGCGTTGTTTATCAAGCCTACGAGCAGTACTTC. Amino acids: CSVVYQAYEQYF. The chain is built from TRBV29-1 and TRBJ2-7; D gene uncertain. The CDR3 contains 12 residues. Trimming took 4 bases from V and 2 from J, leaving 9 bases between them. Germline V gene data show CDR1 as SQVTM and CDR2 as ANQGSEA.

Remarks on this clone: Other DNA sequences of this sample code for an identical CDR3. This rearrangement joins TRBV7-2 to TRBJ1-1; perhaps TRBD1 as D (6 bases). CDR3 length equals 12 residues. Per germline, CDR1 SGHTA and CDR2 FQGNSA. V lost 5 bases to trimming and J lost 5 bases, with 9 bases between them. CDR3 region: CASSADRTEAFF. CDR3 nucleotides: TGTGCCAGCAGCGCTGACAGGACTGAAGCTTTCTTT.

The chain uses TRBV5-1 and TRBJ2-5; 8 nucleotides match TRBD2. After removal of 4 bases from V and 5 bases from J, the junction contained 10 bases not matched to a gene. CDR1 is SGHRS, CDR2 YFSETQ, per germline. The CDR3 runs 15 residues. The CDR3 DNA is TGCGCCAGCAGCCTACTAGCGGAGCCAGAGGAGACCCAGTACTTC. Its protein is CASSLLAEPEETQYF.

The CDR3 reads CASSFVTLPFTDTQYF. CDR3 bases: TGTGCCAGCAGCTTCGTGACCCTGCCTTTCACAGATACGCAGTATTTT. The chain uses TRBV5-6 and TRBJ2-3, with no clear D. This CDR3 is built from 16 residues. Trimming stripped 2 bases from V and 2 bases from J, with 15 bases between. In germline, CDR1 is SGHDT, CDR2 YYEEEE.

The V and J genes are TRBV7-2 and TRBJ2-7, with 8 bases identical to TRBD2. The V gene's germline CDR1 is SGHTA and CDR2 FQGNSA. The CDR3 length is 14 residues. V lost 5 bases to trimming and J lost 6 bases; unmatched junction nucleotides: 9. As DNA, the CDR3 is TGTGCCAGCAGCCGGGAGGGGTTGGGAATCGAGCAGTACTTC. Residues: CASSREGLGIEQYF.

The rearrangement links TRBV10-3 to TRBJ2-1; tentatively, D is TRBD2 (6 bases). V lost 1 base to trimming and J lost 6 bases, with 16 bases between them. Germline-derived CDR1 and CDR2 are ENHRY and SYGVKD. The CDR3 contains 16 residues. CDR3 in DNA: TGTGCCATCAGTGAGTATGCGGGAACTAGCAGCAATGAGCAGTTCTTC. Residues: CAISEYAGTSSNEQFF.

The chain joins TRBV5-8 to TRBJ1-4; 7 bases line up with TRBD1. CDR3 length equals 14 residues. With V trimmed by 4 bases and J by 8 bases, 8 bases remained unmatched. Germline V lookup: CDR1 SGHTS, CDR2 YDEGEE. DNA of the CDR3: TGTGCCAGCAGCCTGACAGGGTTGGGCGAAAAACTGTTTTTT. Encoded protein: CASSLTGLGEKLFF. Variable domain in full (rest from reference TRBV5-8 and TRBJ1-4): EAGVTQSPTHLIKTRGQQATLRCSPISGHTSVYWYQQALGLGLQFLLWYDEGEERNRGNFPPRFSGRQFPNYSSELNVNALELEDSALYLCASSLTGLGEKLFFGSGTQLSVL.

The J gene is TRBJ2-7, the V gene TRBV23-1; 8 nucleotides align to TRBD1. TRBV23-1 is designated an ORF whose function remains uncertain. V gave up 4 bases and J gave up 5 bases; unmatched junction bases: 7. The CDR3 covers 14 residues. The CDR3 reads CASSPEDRDNEQYF. The CDR3 bases are TGCGCCAGCAGTCCAGAGGACAGGGACAACGAGCAGTACTTC.

Remarks on this clone: Other DNA variants within this sample encode the same CDR3. The genes are TRBV5-1 and TRBJ2-5; D is unresolved. This CDR3 is built from 12 residues. V was shortened by 2 bases and J by 1 base, with 3 bases between the two germline ends. The V gene's germline CDR1 is SGHRS and CDR2 YFSETQ. CDR3 in DNA: TGCGCCAGCAGCTTAATCCAAGAGACCCAGTACTTC. Protein sequence: CASSLIQETQYF.

This chain uses TRBV5-5 with TRBJ2-1; 9 bases map to TRBD2. The CDR3 extends over 20 amino acids. V lost 4 bases to trimming and J lost 15 bases; unmatched junction nucleotides: 32. Germline V gene lookup returns CDR1 SGHKS and CDR2 YYEKEE (reference sequence). Written as DNA, the CDR3 is TGTGCCAGCAGCGATAATCTTATGCTAGCGGGATTTCCTTCGGTCGGTCTGCCGTTCTTC. It is translated as CASSDNLMLAGFPSVGLPFF.

This chain uses TRBV7-8 with TRBJ2-7; TRBD1 matches 12 bases. The trim removed 4 bases at V and 5 bases at J, leaving 12 bases unmatched. Germline V CDR1 and CDR2: SGHVS, FQNEAQ. CDR3 length: 17 residues. This chain's CDR3 is CASSSIFSGTGGHEQYF. CDR3 sequence (DNA): TGTGCCAGCAGCTCCATCTTTTCAGGGACAGGGGGCCACGAGCAGTACTTC.

This chain links TRBV2 with TRBJ2-1; 10 nucleotides match TRBD2. Germline-derived CDR1 and CDR2 are SNHLY and FYNNEI. The CDR3 spans 14 residues. V shed 5 bases, J shed 4 bases, and the junction held 2 bases outside the gene matches. In DNA form, the CDR3 reads TGTGCCAGCAGTAGCGGGAGGGGTTACAATGAGCAGTTCTTC. Its translation is CASSSGRGYNEQFF.

The rearrangement links TRBV27 to TRBJ2-1; D is undetermined. The V gene lost 5 bases and the J gene lost 6 bases, with 11 bases spanning the gap. Germline V gives CDR1 MNHEY, CDR2 SMNVEV (reference sequence). CDR3 length: 13 amino acids. The CDR3, as DNA: TGTGCCAGCAGTCCCAGTCCGGTCAATGAGCAGTTCTTC. This encodes CASSPSPVNEQFF.

This clone came up once. V usage is TRBV5-6 and J usage is TRBJ1-2, with 9 bases matching TRBD1. The CDR3 has 15 residues. The trim removed 0 bases at V and 5 bases at J, leaving 5 bases unmatched. CDR1 is SGHDT and CDR2 is YYEEEE in the germline V gene. The CDR3 sequence: CASSLGYGTGYGYTF. CDR3 coding DNA: TGTGCCAGCAGCTTGGGGTACGGGACAGGGTATGGCTACACCTTC.

The chain links TRBV5-5 to TRBJ1-1, with a weak D call TRBD1 (5 bases). CDR1 SGHKS and CDR2 YYEKEE come from the germline V gene (reference sequence). The CDR3 runs 14 residues. Trimming left V 3 bases short and J 2 bases short, with 11 bases between. The CDR3: CASSSQGSNTEAFF. CDR3 coding DNA: TGTGCCAGCAGCTCCCAGGGTAGCAACACTGAAGCTTTCTTT.

This sequence joins TRBV4-3 and TRBJ2-7; D is possibly TRBD1 (5 bases). Trimming left V 1 base short and J 3 bases short, with 10 bases between. Germline V CDR1 and CDR2: LGHNA, YSLEER. This CDR3 contains 14 residues. The CDR3 nucleotides are TGCGCCAGCAGCCAAGGGCCTCAGGGCTACGAGCAGTACTTC. Protein product: CASSQGPQGYEQYF.

The rearrangement joins TRBV2 to TRBJ2-4; D possibly corresponds to TRBD2 (5 bases). Germline lookup yields CDR1 SNHLY and CDR2 FYNNEI. Trimming removed 6 bases at V and 0 bases at J, with 6 bases between. The CDR3 runs 13 residues. CDR3 sequence: CASSGVAKNIQYF. DNA of the CDR3: TGTGCCAGCAGCGGGGTAGCCAAAAACATTCAGTACTTC.

V usage is TRBV7-8 and J usage is TRBJ2-7; D perhaps matches TRBD2 (5 bases). V was trimmed by 5 bases and J by 6 bases, leaving 11 bases between them. This CDR3 is 12 amino acids long. The germline V gene encodes CDR1 SGHVS and CDR2 FQNEAQ. The CDR3 sequence is CASSQRVGEQYF. CDR3 nucleotide sequence: TGTGCCAGCAGCCAGAGGGTGGGCGAGCAGTACTTC.

The V and J genes are TRBV2 and TRBJ2-7; the match to TRBD2 covers 7 bases. The CDR3 totals 15 residues. Germline values: CDR1 SNHLY, CDR2 FYNNEI. The V gene end was trimmed by 3 bases and the J gene end by 6 bases; junction bases not matched to a gene: 11. The CDR3 nucleotides are TGTGCCAGCAGTGAGGGGACTATCTCGGGGGGCGAGCAGTACTTC. Residues: CASSEGTISGGEQYF. Based on the CDR3 plus reference TRBV2 and TRBJ2-7, the full variable domain is EPEVTQTPSHQVTQMGQEVILRCVPISNHLYFYWYRQILGQKVEFLVSFYNNEISEKSEIFDDQFSVERPDGSNFTLKIRSTKLEDSAMYFCASSEGTISGGEQYFGPGTRLTVT.

The V gene is TRBV19, the J gene TRBJ2-7, with D perhaps matching TRBD2 (6 bases). The germline V and J ends were trimmed by 5 bases and 2 bases, with 13 bases remaining between them. The CDR3 has 14 amino acids. The V gene's germline CDR1 is LNHDA and CDR2 SQIVND (reference sequence). CDR3 region: CASSLRRGTYEQYF. CDR3 bases: TGTGCCAGTAGTCTGAGACGGGGGACCTACGAGCAGTACTTC.